A single sample gave rise to the 21 T cell receptor beta chains below, sequenced in a study of beta chain features in type 1 diabetes. Study-level results: Type 1 diabetes patients had moderately but significantly shorter TCRB CDR3s in all four CD4+ subsets.

Their antigens remain unidentified. What was sequenced were expressed TCRB transcripts, since all of the isolated RNA had been reverse transcribed. The table came from immunoSEQ multiplex PCR; TCRdb's copy has only in-frame clones and leaves some out. The sample records 150,000 to 200,000 clones, approximately 7.9% being singletons. Specimen: central memory CD4+ T cells from blood. The receptors come from a man aged 18 to 29 with type 1 diabetes.

In this sample, this clone turned up a few times. This sequence joins TRBV6-1 and TRBJ1-2, with 7 bases matching TRBD1. The junction had 5 bases not matched to a gene; V was cut back by 6 bases and J by 4 bases. Per the germline V gene, CDR1 is MNHNS and CDR2 is SASEGT. The CDR3 totals 13 residues. This chain's CDR3 is CASRGDRIYGYTF. CDR3 DNA: TGTGCCAGCAGGGGGGACAGAATCTATGGCTACACCTTC.

This chain uses TRBV18 with TRBJ1-1; possibly TRBD1 for D (5 bases). Trimming took off 4 bases at V and 5 bases at J, with 17 bases between the two ends. The CDR3 length is 15 residues. Looked up from germline, CDR1 is KGHSH and CDR2 is LQKENI. CDR3 sequence (DNA): TGTGCCAGCTCACGCGCGGGCAGGGAGGGTACTGAAGCTTTCTTT. Translated: CASSRAGREGTEAFF.

This clone was detected many times. The J gene is TRBJ2-3, the V gene TRBV5-1; TRBD1 agrees at 7 bases. This CDR3 is built from 14 residues. Trimming took 3 bases from V and 0 from J; bases not matched to a gene: 1. The germline V gene encodes CDR1 SGHRS and CDR2 YFSETQ. CDR3 DNA sequence: TGCGCCAGCAGCTCGGGACAGAGCACAGATACGCAGTATTTT. Its translation is CASSSGQSTDTQYF.

The CDR3 sequence: CASSTTSGRSYNEQFF. The CDR3, as DNA: TGTGCCAGTAGTACGACTAGCGGGAGGTCCTACAATGAGCAGTTCTTC. This sequence joins TRBV19 and TRBJ2-1; 13 bases align to TRBD2. This CDR3 is 16 amino acids long. With 4 bases clipped from V and 1 base from J, the junction kept 1 base outside the gene matches. CDR1 and CDR2 from the germline V gene are LNHDA and SQIVND (reference sequence).

This clone was detected only a few times. The rearrangement joins TRBV15 to TRBJ1-5; unclear D gene. There are 19 residues in the CDR3. In germline, CDR1 is LNHNV, CDR2 YYDKDF (reference sequence). The V and J ends lost 4 bases and 9 bases respectively, with 31 bases between them. Written as DNA, the CDR3 is TGTGCCACCAGCATTACGACCGGGAGGGCAGACTTAAGCGATCGGCCCCAGCATTTT. Translated, it gives CATSITTGRADLSDRPQHF.

V usage is TRBV2 and J usage is TRBJ1-1; a possible D gene is TRBD1 (5 bases). The CDR3 extends over 13 amino acids. V was trimmed by 4 bases and J by 6 bases, leaving 12 bases between them. CDR1 and CDR2 (germline): SNHLY, FYNNEI. The CDR3 sequence: CASSVDILAEAFF. The CDR3 DNA follows: TGTGCCAGCAGTGTGGACATTCTCGCTGAAGCTTTCTTT. Variable domain in full (rest from reference TRBV2 and TRBJ1-1): EPEVTQTPSHQVTQMGQEVILRCVPISNHLYFYWYRQILGQKVEFLVSFYNNEISEKSEIFDDQFSVERPDGSNFTLKIRSTKLEDSAMYFCASSVDILAEAFFGQGTRLTVV.

The V call is TRBV5-4, the J call TRBJ2-7; 7 positions agree with TRBD2. The germline gives CDR1 SGHNT, CDR2 YYREEE (reference sequence). The CDR3 is made up of 13 amino acids. Unmatched junction bases numbered 5, after V lost 2 bases and J lost 6 bases. CDR3 DNA: TGTGCCAGCAGCTTCCCAGCGGGACCCGAGCAGTACTTC. Translation gives CASSFPAGPEQYF.

The CDR3 spells CASSLRGGQGGAFF. CDR3 sequence (DNA): TGTGCCAGCAGTTTAAGGGGAGGACAGGGTGGAGCTTTCTTT. The chain employs TRBV28 and TRBJ1-1; TRBD1 agrees at 8 bases. After removal of 2 bases from V and 10 bases from J, the junction contained 9 bases not matched to a gene. CDR1 MDHEN and CDR2 SYDVKM come from the germline V gene. This CDR3 has 14 residues.

The rearrangement links TRBV7-6 to TRBJ2-1; the D gene is possibly TRBD2 (5 bases). The germline V and J ends were trimmed by 8 bases and 6 bases, with 11 bases remaining between them. CDR3 length: 12 amino acids. The germline V gene encodes CDR1 SGHVS and CDR2 FNYEAQ. The CDR3 region is CASGSGPNEQFF. The CDR3 region has the DNA TGTGCCAGCGGGAGCGGACCCAATGAGCAGTTCTTC.

This clone has more than one count but fewer than ten. The chain carries TRBV30 and TRBJ2-5; no reliable D call. The CDR3 contains 11 residues. Deletions cut 4 bases from V and 2 bases from J, with 5 bases between. Germline values: CDR1 GTSNPN, CDR2 SVGIG (reference sequence). The CDR3 nucleotides read TGTGCCTGGATTCGGCAAGAGACCCAGTACTTC. Translated, it gives CAWIRQETQYF.

The chain links TRBV5-6 to TRBJ1-2; 7 bases align to TRBD1. From germline, CDR1 is SGHDT and CDR2 YYEEEE. The CDR3 is 13 residues long. The ends lost 4 bases at V and 8 bases at J; junction bases unmatched: 8. CDR3 sequence reads: CASSLGTAGGYTF. The DNA of the CDR3 is TGTGCCAGCAGCCTGGGGACAGCGGGAGGCTACACCTTC.

In this sample, this clone turned up a few times. CDR3 sequence (DNA): TGTGCCAGCAGCCCTTCAACTGACACGCGCCTGAACGAGCAGTACTTC. Translating it yields CASSPSTDTRLNEQYF. The chain has TRBV11-2 and TRBJ2-7; D gene ambiguous. CDR1 SGHAT and CDR2 FQNNGV come from the germline V gene. Between the trimmed V and J ends, which lost 5 bases and 5 bases, there was a span of 22 bases. CDR3 length: 16 amino acids.

This sequence joins TRBV4-1 and TRBJ1-3; D gene uncertain. From germline, CDR1 is MGHRA and CDR2 YSYEKL. This CDR3 has 12 amino acids. Trimming pared 3 bases from V and 4 bases from J, leaving 4 bases between. The CDR3 is CASSHIGNTIYF. The CDR3 DNA is TGCGCCAGCAGCCATATCGGAAACACCATATATTTT.

The table lists this clone with a few counts. This CDR3 is also generated by other DNA sequences in the sample. The rearrangement links TRBV30 to TRBJ2-1; tentative D call: TRBD2 (7 bases). This CDR3 comprises 15 residues. Trimming left V 2 bases short and J 2 bases short, with 13 bases between. Germline V gives CDR1 GTSNPN, CDR2 SVGIG (reference sequence). This CDR3 reads CAWSRGGPTYNEQFF. CDR3 nucleotide sequence: TGTGCCTGGAGTAGGGGGGGGCCCACCTACAATGAGCAGTTCTTC.

This clone was recorded many times. The CDR3 is CAWSTGFGNQPQHF. CDR3 nucleotide sequence: TGTGCCTGGAGTACAGGGTTTGGCAATCAGCCCCAGCATTTT. V is TRBV30 and J is TRBJ1-5; possible D gene TRBD1, 6 bases. Germline V gives CDR1 GTSNPN, CDR2 SVGIG (reference sequence). The V and J ends lost 2 bases and 2 bases respectively, with 10 bases between them. The CDR3 runs to 14 residues.

The chain has TRBV29-1 and TRBJ1-5, with D tentatively TRBD1 (5 bases). This CDR3 is built from 13 residues. CDR1 is SQVTM and CDR2 is ANQGSEA in the germline V gene. V was pared by 4 bases and J by 5 bases, with 12 bases between. The CDR3 DNA is TGCAGCGTTGTGGCCAGGGAGGATCAGCCCCAGCATTTT. Amino acid sequence: CSVVAREDQPQHF.

This clone was counted a few times. The genes are TRBV6-6 and TRBJ2-7; TRBD2 is a possible D gene (6 bases). Trimming removed 6 bases at V and 7 bases at J, with 16 bases between. Germline V CDR1 and CDR2: MNHNY, SVGAGI (reference sequence). This CDR3 is built from 13 residues. The CDR3 sequence: CASRGTGDGEQYF. As DNA, the CDR3 is TGTGCCAGCAGGGGGACGGGGGATGGGGAGCAGTACTTC.

The rearrangement links TRBV10-3 to TRBJ2-1, with 9 bases lining up with TRBD1. This CDR3 is 16 amino acids long. Germline CDR1 ENHRY, CDR2 SYGVKD. V shed 2 bases, J shed 7 bases, and the junction held 9 bases outside the gene matches. The CDR3 spells CAISEPGTGRGNEQFF. In nucleotides, the CDR3 is TGTGCCATCAGTGAGCCCGGGACAGGGCGGGGGAATGAGCAGTTCTTC.

The chain is built from TRBV27 and TRBJ2-7, with 9 bases lining up with TRBD1. This CDR3 contains 15 residues. CDR1 and CDR2 from the germline V gene are MNHEY and SMNVEV (reference sequence). V was pared by 5 bases and J by 3 bases, with 8 bases of the junction left unmatched. The chain's CDR3 is CASSQPGTGFYEQYF. CDR3 coding DNA: TGTGCCAGCAGTCAGCCCGGGACAGGGTTCTACGAGCAGTACTTC.

This clone has only a few counts. The rearrangement joins TRBV10-3 to TRBJ2-7, with TRBD2 matching 12 bases. Looked up from germline, CDR1 is ENHRY and CDR2 is SYGVKD. This CDR3 has 14 residues. J gave up 2 bases and V 4 bases, and 0 bases lay outside the gene matches. CDR3: CAISASGGAYEQYF. CDR3 coding DNA: TGTGCCATCAGTGCTAGCGGGGGGGCCTACGAGCAGTACTTC.

This clone came up a few times. This chain uses TRBV30 with TRBJ1-1, with 7 bases fitting TRBD1. This CDR3 has 14 residues. V shed 8 bases and J 0 bases; nucleotides not matched to a gene: 9. The germline V gene has CDR1 GTSNPN and CDR2 SVGIG (reference sequence). DNA of the CDR3: TGTGCCAACGGAGGGGACAGCATGAACACTGAAGCTTTCTTT. It specifies CANGGDSMNTEAFF.